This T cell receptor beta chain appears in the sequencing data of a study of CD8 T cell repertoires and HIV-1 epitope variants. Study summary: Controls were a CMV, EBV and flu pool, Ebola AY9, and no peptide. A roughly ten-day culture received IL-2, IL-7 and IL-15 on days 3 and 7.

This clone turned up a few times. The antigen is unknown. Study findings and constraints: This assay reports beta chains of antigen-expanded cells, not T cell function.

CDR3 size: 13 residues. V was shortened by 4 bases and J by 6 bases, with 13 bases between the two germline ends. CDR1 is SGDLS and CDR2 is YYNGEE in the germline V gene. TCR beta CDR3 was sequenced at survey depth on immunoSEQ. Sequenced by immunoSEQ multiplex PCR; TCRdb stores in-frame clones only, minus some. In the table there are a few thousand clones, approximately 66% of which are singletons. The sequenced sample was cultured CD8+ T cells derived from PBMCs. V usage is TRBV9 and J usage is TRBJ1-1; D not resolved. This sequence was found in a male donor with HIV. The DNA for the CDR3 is TGTGCCAGCAGCTCCTATATAGAGGCTGAAGCTTTCTTT. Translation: CASSSYIEAEAFF.